Each of the 14 T cell receptor beta chains below was sequenced from the same sample in a study of STAT5B mutations in CD4+ large granular lymphocyte leukemia. Method: immunoSEQ multiplex PCR; TCRdb's copy keeps in-frame clones and lacks some. Found here are fewer than 50,000 clones, 80% to 90% of them singletons; the top ten hold 2% to 3%. The sequenced sample consisted of CD4+ T cells from blood buffy coats. The source is a human donor in good health.

J is TRBJ1-5 and V is TRBV19; a possible D gene is TRBD1 (5 bases). The V end was cut by 2 bases, the J end by 1 base, with 6 bases between. CDR3 size: 14 residues. CDR1 is LNHDA, CDR2 SQIVND, per germline (reference sequence). This CDR3 reads CASSIRDSNQPQHF. The CDR3 region has the DNA TGTGCCAGTAGTATAAGGGACAGCAATCAGCCCCAGCATTTT.

The V gene is TRBV4-1, the J gene TRBJ1-4; possible D gene TRBD1, 6 bases. The V end was cut by 4 bases, the J end by 2 bases, with 20 bases between. The germline V gene has CDR1 MGHRA and CDR2 YSYEKL. There are 18 residues in the CDR3. This CDR3 is CASSPLTGRGDTNEKLFF. For the CDR3, the DNA is TGCGCCAGCAGCCCGCTGACAGGTCGAGGGGATACTAATGAAAAACTGTTTTTT.

This chain connects TRBV28 to TRBJ2-7; D unresolved. V was clipped by 7 bases and J by 4 bases, with 8 bases between them. CDR1 and CDR2 from the germline V gene are MDHEN and SYDVKM. The CDR3 loop spans 11 amino acids. CDR3 in amino acids: CASTTAYEQYF. As DNA, the CDR3 is TGTGCCAGCACCACAGCGTACGAGCAGTACTTC.

The chain combines TRBV11-2 with TRBJ2-1, with D tentatively TRBD2 (5 bases). The CDR3 consists of 12 residues. V was clipped by 4 bases and J by 9 bases, with 10 bases between them. The germline gives CDR1 SGHAT, CDR2 FQNNGV. As DNA, the CDR3 is TGTGCCAGCAGCTCAACTCGGGGTGAGCAGTTCTTC. It encodes CASSSTRGEQFF. Supplemented by reference TRBV11-2 and TRBJ2-1, the full variable domain reads EAGVAQSPRYKIIEKRQSVAFWCNPISGHATLYWYQQILGQGPKLLIQFQNNGVVDDSQLPKDRFSAERLKGVDSTLKIQPAKLEDSAVYLCASSSTRGEQFFGPGTRLTVL.

The chain uses TRBV7-2 and TRBJ1-5; 8 bases match TRBD1. Trimming cost V 4 bases and J 5 bases; bases outside gene matches: 1. The CDR3 has 13 amino acids. CDR1 is SGHTA and CDR2 is FQGNSA in the germline V gene. The CDR3 coding sequence is TGTGCCAGCAGCTACAGGGGGGATCAGCCCCAGCATTTT. Its protein is CASSYRGDQPQHF.

V usage is TRBV10-2 and J usage is TRBJ1-2; D is possibly TRBD1 (5 bases). Germline CDR1 WSHSY, CDR2 SAAADI. This CDR3 region has 14 residues. Trimming cost V 0 bases and J 4 bases, with 9 bases left between them. The CDR3 nucleotides read TGCGCCAGCAGTGAGTCCGCCAGGGTCTATGGCTACACCTTC. This translates into CASSESARVYGYTF.

The chain uses TRBV29-1 and TRBJ1-2, with D tentatively TRBD1 (6 bases). Deletions cut 1 base from V and 8 bases from J, with 20 bases between. The CDR3 is 15 amino acids. CDR1 is SQVTM and CDR2 is ANQGSEA in the germline V gene. CDR3 in amino acids: CSVEVVWRGAWGYTF. CDR3 nucleotides: TGCAGCGTTGAAGTGGTGTGGAGGGGGGCTTGGGGCTACACCTTC.

DNA of the CDR3: TGTGCCAGCAGCTTGGTTACCGGACACTCCTACGAGCAGTACTTC. Protein product: CASSLVTGHSYEQYF. V and J are TRBV5-6 and TRBJ2-7, with D possibly matching TRBD1 (5 bases). CDR3 size: 15 residues. Per germline, CDR1 SGHDT and CDR2 YYEEEE. V gave up 0 bases and J gave up 0 bases, with 10 bases separating them.

This chain's CDR3 is CASSLTRNTEAFF. The DNA of the CDR3 is TGTGCCAGCAGCCTGACCCGGAACACTGAAGCTTTCTTT. The chain recombines TRBV11-3 with TRBJ1-1; no definite D call. CDR1 and CDR2 (germline): SGHNT, YENEEA. The CDR3 consists of 13 residues. Between the trimmed V and J ends, which lost 5 bases and 1 base, there was a span of 8 bases.

This chain joins TRBV7-9 and TRBJ2-1; D is unclear. V was cut by 4 bases and J by 10 bases, with 8 bases left in between. The CDR3 has 11 residues. CDR1 is SEHNR, CDR2 FQNEAQ, per germline (reference sequence). DNA of the CDR3: TGTGCCAGCAGCTCATCTGGAGAGCAGTTCTTC. Protein product: CASSSSGEQFF.

The chain recombines TRBV19 with TRBJ2-3; the D gene is possibly TRBD1 (6 bases). V was trimmed by 0 bases and J by 9 bases, leaving 10 bases between them. The CDR3 has 13 residues. Per the germline V gene, CDR1 is LNHDA and CDR2 is SQIVND (reference sequence). In DNA form, the CDR3 reads TGTGCCAGTAGTATAGATCCCCAGGGGACGCAGTATTTT. Translating gives CASSIDPQGTQYF.

The chain has TRBV21-1 and TRBJ1-5; the table's D call TRBD1 went unverified against the DNA. TRBV21-1 is tagged as a pseudogene. The CDR3 is made up of 18 amino acids. The CDR3 nucleotides are TGTGCCAGCAGCAAGTGGGCCCTAACCCAATATAGCAATCAGCCCCAGCATTTT. Translated, it gives CASSKWALTQYSNQPQHF.

V is TRBV28 and J is TRBJ1-2; 7 bases align to TRBD1. In germline, CDR1 is MDHEN, CDR2 SYDVKM. The CDR3 is 14 amino acids. V lost 6 bases and J lost 3; bases outside the gene matches: 7. Here the CDR3 reads CASRTGQGDYGYTF. The CDR3 coding sequence is TGTGCCAGCAGGACAGGGCAGGGGGACTATGGCTACACCTTC.

This chain joins TRBV5-1 and TRBJ2-5; 9 bases are shared with TRBD1. The CDR3 runs to 14 residues. The V and J ends lost 5 bases and 5 bases, in that order; junction bases with no gene match: 7. Germline-derived CDR1 and CDR2 are SGHRS and YFSETQ. The CDR3 sequence: CASRGTGTRETQYF. The CDR3 coding sequence is TGCGCCAGCAGGGGGACAGGGACTCGGGAGACCCAGTACTTC.